Listed here are 30 T cell receptor beta chains from one sample, sequenced in a study of glioma-infiltrating T cells. The iRepertoire nested amplicon-rescue multiplex PCR amplified TCR alpha and beta CDR3s from RNA. TCRdb itself ran the multiplex PCR reads through MiXCR, one entry per CDR3 protein. In the table there are a few hundred thousand distinct CDR3 sequences, 41% of which are singletons. The sequenced sample was glioma tissue, nonneoplastic brain tissue, or PBMCs (not recorded which). The receptors come from a human donor with low-grade glioma or glioblastoma, undergoing nonglioma brain surgery, or in good health (not recorded which).

Points on this clonotype: A much larger clone lies a single base off, so this may be a read error. The genes are TRBV28 and TRBJ2-7, with a possible D match to TRBD2 (5 bases). Germline CDR1 and CDR2: MDHEN and SYDVKM. The CDR3 is made up of 13 amino acids. Here the CDR3 reads CASSTGLPYEQCF. The CDR3 nucleotides read TGTGCCAGCAGCACCGGACTTCCCTACGAGCAGTGCTTC.

V is TRBV20-1 and J is TRBJ2-1; 7 bases match TRBD2. The trim removed 5 bases at V and 9 bases at J, leaving 16 bases unmatched. The CDR3 sequence is 15 residues long. CDR1 is DFQATT, CDR2 SNEGSKA, per germline (reference sequence). DNA for the CDR3: TGCAGTGCTCCACGCCCTACCAGCGGGAAGGGTGAGCAGTTCTTC. As protein: CSAPRPTSGKGEQFF.

In the case of this clonotype: Because it lacks the conserved phenylalanine or tryptophan at the end, this CDR3 is likely a read error. The chain employs TRBV18 and TRBJ2-1, with 12 positions matching TRBD1. Losses at the gene ends were 0 bases for V and 6 bases for J; bases not matched to a gene: 3. The CDR3 loop spans 16 amino acids. Germline CDR1 and CDR2: KGHSH and LQKENI. This CDR3 is CASSPPGTGGLNEQFL. CDR3 in DNA: TGTGCCAGCTCACCACCCGGGACAGGGGGCCTCAATGAGCAGTTCTTA.

Worth noting for this clonotype: A much larger clone differs by one base, so this may be a read error. The chain carries TRBV20-1 and TRBJ1-3; a weak D match, TRBD1 (5 bases). Germline CDR1 is DFQATT and CDR2 is SNEGSKA (reference sequence). The V end lost 3 bases, the J end lost 5 bases, and 11 bases lay between the germline ends. The length of the CDR3 is 13 residues. CDR3 nucleotide sequence: TGCAGTGCTAGTATGGGGACCAGAAACACCATATATTTT. It encodes CSASMGTRNTIYF.

In this sample, this clonotype turned up a few times. The rearrangement uses TRBV5-4 and TRBJ1-2; 7 nucleotides line up with TRBD1. The length of the CDR3 is 13 residues. Germline CDR1 is SGHNT and CDR2 is YYREEE (reference sequence). With V trimmed by 0 bases and J by 8 bases, 4 bases remained unmatched. For the CDR3, the DNA is TGTGCCAGCAGCTTGGGACAGGGAGGCGGCTACACCTTC. It translates to CASSLGQGGGYTF.

Concerning this clonotype: A clone one base away is much larger, so this may be a read error. The genes are TRBV7-9 and TRBJ2-5, with TRBD1 identical over 7 bases. This CDR3 contains 13 residues. The germline V gene encodes CDR1 SEHNR and CDR2 FQNEAQ (reference sequence). After removal of 0 bases from V and 12 bases from J, the junction contained 7 bases not matched to a gene. The CDR3 sequence is CASSLATGNEKYF. The CDR3 region has the DNA TGTGCCAGCAGCTTAGCGACAGGGAACGAGAAGTACTTC.

This clonotype was recorded a few times. The chain links TRBV7-2 to TRBJ2-7; tentative D call: TRBD1 (6 bases). Germline-derived CDR1 and CDR2 are SGHTA and FQGNSA. V was shortened by 4 bases and J by 2 bases, with 12 bases between the two germline ends. CDR3 length: 14 amino acids. In nucleotides, the CDR3 is TGTGCCAGCAGCTCCGACAGGACAACCTACGAGCAGTACTTC. Amino acids: CASSSDRTTYEQYF.

A remark on this clonotype: The junction departs from the called germline gene at one end, perhaps through a read error. V usage is TRBV20-1 and J usage is TRBJ1-5; D is undetermined. Per germline, CDR1 DFQATT and CDR2 SNEGSKA (reference sequence). This CDR3 is built from 11 residues. CDR3 DNA: TGCAGTGCTATGACTCACCAGCACCAGCATTTT. It yields the protein CSAMTHQHQHF.

This clonotype showed up just a few times. The chain combines TRBV20-1 with TRBJ1-6; a weak D match, TRBD1 (6 bases). CDR1 and CDR2 (germline): DFQATT, SNEGSKA (reference sequence). V was trimmed by 5 bases and J by 3 bases, leaving 14 bases between them. CDR3 length: 15 amino acids. CDR3 in amino acids: CSAEGGSYYNSPLHF. The CDR3, as DNA: TGCAGTGCTGAGGGGGGATCCTACTATAATTCACCCCTCCACTTT.

The chain couples TRBV19 to TRBJ2-1; D tentatively fits TRBD1 or TRBD2 (5 bases each). The length of the CDR3 is 14 residues. CDR1 and CDR2 from the germline V gene are LNHDA and SQIVND (reference sequence). Trimming stripped 7 bases from V and 5 bases from J, with 15 bases between. As DNA, the CDR3 is TGTGCCAGTAATTGGGGGAACTCTAACAATGAGCAGTTCTTC. Translated, it gives CASNWGNSNNEQFF.

The table lists this clonotype with many counts. The chain couples TRBV18 to TRBJ1-2; D is unclear. This CDR3 is 14 amino acids long. Trimming pared 3 bases from V and 1 base from J, leaving 9 bases between. Looked up from germline, CDR1 is KGHSH and CDR2 is LQKENI. CDR3 region: CASSPQTDNYGYTF. The CDR3, as DNA: TGTGCCAGCTCACCGCAGACTGATAACTATGGCTACACCTTC. The full variable domain, its missing parts supplied by reference TRBV18 and TRBJ1-2, is NAGVMQNPRHLVRRRGQEARLRCSPMKGHSHVYWYRQLPEEGLKFMVYLQKENIIDESGMPKERFSAEFPKEGPSILRIQQVVRGDSAAYFCASSPQTDNYGYTFGSGTRLTVV.

The chain couples TRBV20-1 to TRBJ1-4; 7 positions agree with TRBD1. Germline loops: CDR1 DFQATT, CDR2 SNEGSKA (reference sequence). This CDR3 region has 16 residues. After removal of 7 bases from V and 0 bases from J, the junction contained 11 bases not matched to a gene. The CDR3 DNA follows: TGCAGTGTTAGTGATGGGACAGCTGCAACTAATGAAAAACTGTTTTTT. As protein: CSVSDGTAATNEKLFF.

Notes on this clonotype: Since a much larger clone is just one base distant, this may be a read error. V gene TRBV28 combines with J gene TRBJ1-1; no reliable D call. Germline values: CDR1 MDHEN, CDR2 SYDVKM. The CDR3 contains 15 residues. The CDR3 DNA reads TGTGCCACCAGTTTATCTGGCAGTTTGAACACTGAAGCTTTCTTT. Translating it yields CATSLSGSLNTEAFF. Drawing the rest from reference TRBV28 and TRBJ1-1, the complete variable domain is DVKVTQSSRYLVKRTGEKVFLECVQDMDHENMFWYRQDPGLGLRLIYFSYDVKMKEKGDIPEGYSVSREKKERFSLILESASTNQTSMYLCATSLSGSLNTEAFFGQGTRLTVV.

This clonotype was recorded a few times. The J gene is TRBJ2-7, the V gene TRBV4-1; possibly TRBD2 for D (5 bases). The germline V gene has CDR1 MGHRA and CDR2 YSYEKL. Trimming pared 6 bases from V and 0 bases from J, leaving 18 bases between. This CDR3 is built from 16 residues. DNA of the CDR3: TGCGCCAGCAGTCCCCGGGGTAGCGCTCTCTCCTACGAGCAGTACTTC. Amino acid sequence: CASSPRGSALSYEQYF.

With respect to this clonotype: This may come from a read error, since a much larger clone is one base off. The CDR3 reads CASSKLRGSGDADTQYF. The CDR3 DNA reads as TGTGCCAGCAGCAAACTTAGAGGTAGCGGAGACGCAGATACGCAGTATTTT. The chain joins TRBV7-2 to TRBJ2-3; TRBD2 is a possible D gene (6 bases). Germline values: CDR1 SGHTA, CDR2 FQGNSA. The length of the CDR3 is 17 residues. V lost 5 bases and J 4 bases, leaving 22 bases between the germline ends.

The V and J genes are TRBV2 and TRBJ2-5; D is ambiguous. Germline V lookup: CDR1 SNHLY, CDR2 FYNNEI. With 2 bases removed from V and 1 base from J, the gap between germline ends came to 5 bases. This CDR3 has 13 amino acids. The CDR3 loop is CASSESVQETQYF. In DNA form, the CDR3 reads TGTGCCAGCAGTGAATCGGTCCAAGAGACCCAGTACTTC.

This clonotype turned up a few times. The chain employs TRBV2 and TRBJ2-7; 10 bases align to TRBD2. Germline V gene sequence: CDR1 SNHLY, CDR2 FYNNEI. The CDR3 extends over 16 amino acids. V dropped 8 bases and J dropped 2; count of bases not matched to a gene: 12. The CDR3 region is CASGSLRTSGTYEQYF. In DNA, the CDR3 is TGTGCCAGCGGGAGCTTACGGACTAGCGGAACCTACGAGCAGTACTTC.

In this sample, this clonotype turned up a few times. The chain uses TRBV20-1 and TRBJ1-4; D gene unclear. CDR3 length equals 14 residues. CDR1 is DFQATT and CDR2 is SNEGSKA in the germline V gene (reference sequence). V shed 0 bases and J shed 7 bases, with 12 bases lying between them. CDR3 DNA sequence: TGCAGTGCTAGAGATAGGAGCCGTATTGAAAAACTGTTTTTT. It specifies CSARDRSRIEKLFF.

Many counts were recorded for this clonotype. The chain combines TRBV27 with TRBJ1-5; D ambiguous. This CDR3 has 14 residues. The V end was cut by 4 bases, the J end by 4 bases, with 11 bases between. CDR1 is MNHEY, CDR2 SMNVEV, per germline (reference sequence). DNA for the CDR3: TGTGCCAGCAGTTCATCGGTCAGAAATCAGCCCCAGCATTTT. As protein: CASSSSVRNQPQHF.

This clonotype turned up a few times. V usage is TRBV27 and J usage is TRBJ2-1, with TRBD2 identical over 8 bases. Trimming at V came to 6 bases and at J to 15 bases, leaving 13 bases not matched to a gene. Germline-derived CDR1 and CDR2 are MNHEY and SMNVEV (reference sequence). This CDR3 contains 13 residues. CDR3 nucleotides: TGTGCCAGCAGCTTTACCTCGGGGGGGACTTTGTTCTTC. This encodes CASSFTSGGTLFF.

The chain recombines TRBV27 with TRBJ1-2; tentative D call: TRBD1 (5 bases). CDR3 length: 12 residues. V gave up 7 bases and J gave up 7 bases, with 13 bases separating them. Germline CDR1 and CDR2: MNHEY and SMNVEV (reference sequence). The CDR3 is CASTERGIGYTF. The CDR3 DNA sequence: TGTGCCAGCACTGAACGGGGGATTGGCTACACCTTC.

The chain links TRBV7-2 to TRBJ1-5; the D is unclear. Trimming removed 5 bases from V and 7 bases from J, with 15 bases in between. The germline gives CDR1 SGHTA, CDR2 FQGNSA. The CDR3 totals 14 residues. The CDR3 DNA sequence: TGTGCCAGCAGCGGTGATAGCGGCGGGCAGCCCCAGCATTTT. This sequence encodes CASSGDSGGQPQHF.

This clonotype was seen only a few times. This chain uses TRBV18 with TRBJ1-5; D remains ambiguous. CDR1 and CDR2 from the germline V gene are KGHSH and LQKENI. The CDR3 is 12 amino acids. Trimming removed 6 bases from V and 7 bases from J, with 10 bases in between. The CDR3 is CASSPDQQPQHF. CDR3 nucleotide sequence: TGTGCCAGCTCCCCCGACCAGCAGCCCCAGCATTTT.

This clonotype has only a few counts. The rearrangement joins TRBV7-6 to TRBJ2-1; D unresolved. The CDR3 sequence is 18 residues long. The germline V gene encodes CDR1 SGHVS and CDR2 FNYEAQ. Trimming removed 1 base at V and 4 bases at J, with 20 bases between. DNA of the CDR3: TGTGCCAGCAGCTTAGAGCTTTTTCGTCAGCCTCAATACAATGAGCAGTTCTTC. Encoded protein: CASSLELFRQPQYNEQFF.

This clonotype was recorded many times. The V and J genes are TRBV20-1 and TRBJ2-7; a possible D gene is TRBD1 (6 bases). The CDR3 is 13 amino acids. Germline loops: CDR1 DFQATT, CDR2 SNEGSKA (reference sequence). V lost 1 base, J lost 3 bases, and 10 bases lay in between. The chain's CDR3 is CSARGQADYEQYF. CDR3 bases: TGCAGTGCTAGAGGACAGGCGGACTACGAGCAGTACTTC.

The rearrangement links TRBV20-1 to TRBJ2-3, with a tentative D call TRBD2 (6 bases). The V end was cut by 3 bases, the J end by 4 bases, with 11 bases between. Germline CDR1 DFQATT, CDR2 SNEGSKA (reference sequence). The CDR3 is 13 residues long. The CDR3 reads CSASGSASDTQYF. For the CDR3, the DNA is TGCAGTGCTAGCGGGAGTGCATCAGATACGCAGTATTTT.

This clonotype was detected many times. The J gene is TRBJ1-1, the V gene TRBV6-2 or TRBV6-3, with D uncertain. The CDR3 sequence is 13 residues long. V was clipped by 8 bases and J by 1 base, with 11 bases between them. The germline CDR1 and CDR2 sequences are MNHEY and SVGEGT. CDR3 in amino acids: CASGVWKNTEAFF. CDR3 sequence (DNA): TGTGCCAGCGGCGTATGGAAGAACACTGAAGCTTTCTTT.

The sample holds a few counts of this clonotype. This chain uses TRBV20-1 with TRBJ2-3, with D perhaps being TRBD1 or TRBD2 (6 bases each). The V gene lost 3 bases and the J gene lost 4 bases, with 14 bases spanning the gap. The CDR3 has 14 residues. The germline V gene has CDR1 DFQATT and CDR2 SNEGSKA (reference sequence). Here the CDR3 reads CSASSSGGPDTQYF. The DNA for the CDR3 is TGCAGTGCTAGCTCCTCCGGGGGCCCAGATACGCAGTATTTT.

Points on this clonotype: With a much larger clone just one base away, this may be a read error. CDR3 DNA sequence: TGTGCCAGCAGCCCGACTATCTACTACTACAATGAGCAGTTCTTC. It specifies CASSPTIYYYNEQFF. The rearrangement links TRBV7-6 to TRBJ2-1, with D possibly matching TRBD2 (5 bases). The CDR3 is made up of 15 amino acids. The germline gives CDR1 SGHVS, CDR2 FNYEAQ. The germline V and J ends were trimmed by 5 bases and 3 bases, with 14 bases remaining between them.

The V call is TRBV7-2, the J call TRBJ1-2; TRBD1 matches at 7 bases. Losses at the gene ends were 5 bases for V and 8 bases for J; bases not matched to a gene: 8. Germline CDR1 is SGHTA and CDR2 is FQGNSA. The CDR3 spans 13 residues. This CDR3 reads CASSPETGRGYTF. CDR3 coding DNA: TGTGCCAGCAGCCCCGAGACAGGGAGAGGCTACACCTTC.